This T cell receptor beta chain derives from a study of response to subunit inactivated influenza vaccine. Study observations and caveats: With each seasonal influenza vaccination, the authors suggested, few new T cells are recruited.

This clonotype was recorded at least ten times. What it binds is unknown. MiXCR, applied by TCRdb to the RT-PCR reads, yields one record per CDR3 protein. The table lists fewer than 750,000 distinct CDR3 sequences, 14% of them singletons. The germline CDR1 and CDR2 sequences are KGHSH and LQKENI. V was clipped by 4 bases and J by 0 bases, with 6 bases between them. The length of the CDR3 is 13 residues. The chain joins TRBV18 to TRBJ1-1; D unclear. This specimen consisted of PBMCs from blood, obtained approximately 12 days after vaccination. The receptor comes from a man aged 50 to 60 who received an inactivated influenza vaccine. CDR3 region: CASSQQLNTEAFF. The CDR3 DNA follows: TGTGCCAGCTCACAACAACTGAACACTGAAGCTTTCTTT.